This T cell receptor (beta chain) was retrieved from a study of STAT5B mutations in CD4+ large granular lymphocyte leukemia. The assay was immunoSEQ multiplex PCR, and TCRdb's table has in-frame clones only and misses some. Of about 25,000 clones listed, around 86% are singletons. Germline V CDR1 and CDR2: MGHRA, YSYEKL. This CDR3 has 16 amino acids. V lost 0 bases, J lost 4 bases, and 13 bases lay in between. The rearrangement joins TRBV4-1 to TRBJ2-1; TRBD1 might be the D (6 bases). The clonotype comes from a human donor in good health. Sequencing input: CD4+ T cells from blood buffy coats. The CDR3 sequence: CASSQDPRGRYNEQFF. Here the CDR3 DNA reads TGCGCCAGCAGCCAAGACCCCAGGGGTCGGTACAATGAGCAGTTCTTC.